This T cell receptor (beta chain) was identified in a study of blood T cell repertoires in COVID-19. The CDR3 has 16 residues. Original processing notes: Amplification of reference gene primers was used by the study to estimate nucleated cell counts. Profiled with immunoSEQ multiplex PCR; TCRdb holds only in-frame clones, not every one. That table is the source of V, J and clone size, and D and trimming were worked out from the DNA. The sample records a few hundred thousand clones, nearly 90% being singletons. The chain combines TRBV21-1 with TRBJ2-6; TRBD2, as called in the table, went unchecked against the DNA. TRBV21-1 is recorded as a pseudogene. Material: PBMCs or T cells enriched from blood (not recorded which). The clonotype originates from a woman between 18 and 29 years old with acute COVID-19. The CDR3 DNA reads as TGTGCCAGCAGCATAGAGGGAACCTCTGGGGCCAACGTCCTGACTTTC. Encoded protein: CASSIEGTSGANVLTF.